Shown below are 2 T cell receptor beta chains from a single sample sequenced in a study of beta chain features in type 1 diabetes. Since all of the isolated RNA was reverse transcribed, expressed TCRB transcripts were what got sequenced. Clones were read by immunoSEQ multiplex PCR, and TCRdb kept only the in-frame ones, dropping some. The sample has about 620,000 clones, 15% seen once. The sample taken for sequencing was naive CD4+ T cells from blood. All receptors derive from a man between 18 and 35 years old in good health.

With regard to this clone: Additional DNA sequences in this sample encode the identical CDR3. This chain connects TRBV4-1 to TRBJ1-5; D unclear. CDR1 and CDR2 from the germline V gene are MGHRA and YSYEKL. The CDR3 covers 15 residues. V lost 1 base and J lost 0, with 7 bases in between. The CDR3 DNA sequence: TGCGCCAGCAGCCAAGGAGGACTTAGCAATCAGCCCCAGCATTTT. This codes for CASSQGGLSNQPQHF.

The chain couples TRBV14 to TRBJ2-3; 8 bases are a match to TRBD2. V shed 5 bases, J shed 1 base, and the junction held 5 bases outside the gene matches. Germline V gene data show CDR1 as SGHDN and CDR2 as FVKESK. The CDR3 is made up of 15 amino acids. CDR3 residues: CASSTRGARTDTQYF. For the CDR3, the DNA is TGTGCCAGCAGCACGCGGGGGGCCCGCACAGATACGCAGTATTTT. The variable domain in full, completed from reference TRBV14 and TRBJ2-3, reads EAGVTQFPSHSVIEKGQTVTLRCDPISGHDNLYWYRRVMGKEIKFLLHFVKESKQDESGMPNNRFLAERTGGTYSTLKVQPAELEDSGVYFCASSTRGARTDTQYFGPGTRLTVL.